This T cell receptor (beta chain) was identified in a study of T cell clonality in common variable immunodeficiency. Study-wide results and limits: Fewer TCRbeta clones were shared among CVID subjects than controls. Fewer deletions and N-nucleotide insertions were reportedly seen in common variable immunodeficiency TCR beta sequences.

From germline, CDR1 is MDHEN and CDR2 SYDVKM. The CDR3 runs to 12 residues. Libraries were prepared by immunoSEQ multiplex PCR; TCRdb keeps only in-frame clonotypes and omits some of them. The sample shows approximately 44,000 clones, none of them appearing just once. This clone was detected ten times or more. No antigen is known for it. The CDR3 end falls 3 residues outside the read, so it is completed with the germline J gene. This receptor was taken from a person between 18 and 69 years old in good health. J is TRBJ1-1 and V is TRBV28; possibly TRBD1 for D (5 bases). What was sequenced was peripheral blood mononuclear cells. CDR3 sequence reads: CASSRDLEEAFF. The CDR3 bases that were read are TGTGCCAGCAGCCGGGACTTAGAAGAA.